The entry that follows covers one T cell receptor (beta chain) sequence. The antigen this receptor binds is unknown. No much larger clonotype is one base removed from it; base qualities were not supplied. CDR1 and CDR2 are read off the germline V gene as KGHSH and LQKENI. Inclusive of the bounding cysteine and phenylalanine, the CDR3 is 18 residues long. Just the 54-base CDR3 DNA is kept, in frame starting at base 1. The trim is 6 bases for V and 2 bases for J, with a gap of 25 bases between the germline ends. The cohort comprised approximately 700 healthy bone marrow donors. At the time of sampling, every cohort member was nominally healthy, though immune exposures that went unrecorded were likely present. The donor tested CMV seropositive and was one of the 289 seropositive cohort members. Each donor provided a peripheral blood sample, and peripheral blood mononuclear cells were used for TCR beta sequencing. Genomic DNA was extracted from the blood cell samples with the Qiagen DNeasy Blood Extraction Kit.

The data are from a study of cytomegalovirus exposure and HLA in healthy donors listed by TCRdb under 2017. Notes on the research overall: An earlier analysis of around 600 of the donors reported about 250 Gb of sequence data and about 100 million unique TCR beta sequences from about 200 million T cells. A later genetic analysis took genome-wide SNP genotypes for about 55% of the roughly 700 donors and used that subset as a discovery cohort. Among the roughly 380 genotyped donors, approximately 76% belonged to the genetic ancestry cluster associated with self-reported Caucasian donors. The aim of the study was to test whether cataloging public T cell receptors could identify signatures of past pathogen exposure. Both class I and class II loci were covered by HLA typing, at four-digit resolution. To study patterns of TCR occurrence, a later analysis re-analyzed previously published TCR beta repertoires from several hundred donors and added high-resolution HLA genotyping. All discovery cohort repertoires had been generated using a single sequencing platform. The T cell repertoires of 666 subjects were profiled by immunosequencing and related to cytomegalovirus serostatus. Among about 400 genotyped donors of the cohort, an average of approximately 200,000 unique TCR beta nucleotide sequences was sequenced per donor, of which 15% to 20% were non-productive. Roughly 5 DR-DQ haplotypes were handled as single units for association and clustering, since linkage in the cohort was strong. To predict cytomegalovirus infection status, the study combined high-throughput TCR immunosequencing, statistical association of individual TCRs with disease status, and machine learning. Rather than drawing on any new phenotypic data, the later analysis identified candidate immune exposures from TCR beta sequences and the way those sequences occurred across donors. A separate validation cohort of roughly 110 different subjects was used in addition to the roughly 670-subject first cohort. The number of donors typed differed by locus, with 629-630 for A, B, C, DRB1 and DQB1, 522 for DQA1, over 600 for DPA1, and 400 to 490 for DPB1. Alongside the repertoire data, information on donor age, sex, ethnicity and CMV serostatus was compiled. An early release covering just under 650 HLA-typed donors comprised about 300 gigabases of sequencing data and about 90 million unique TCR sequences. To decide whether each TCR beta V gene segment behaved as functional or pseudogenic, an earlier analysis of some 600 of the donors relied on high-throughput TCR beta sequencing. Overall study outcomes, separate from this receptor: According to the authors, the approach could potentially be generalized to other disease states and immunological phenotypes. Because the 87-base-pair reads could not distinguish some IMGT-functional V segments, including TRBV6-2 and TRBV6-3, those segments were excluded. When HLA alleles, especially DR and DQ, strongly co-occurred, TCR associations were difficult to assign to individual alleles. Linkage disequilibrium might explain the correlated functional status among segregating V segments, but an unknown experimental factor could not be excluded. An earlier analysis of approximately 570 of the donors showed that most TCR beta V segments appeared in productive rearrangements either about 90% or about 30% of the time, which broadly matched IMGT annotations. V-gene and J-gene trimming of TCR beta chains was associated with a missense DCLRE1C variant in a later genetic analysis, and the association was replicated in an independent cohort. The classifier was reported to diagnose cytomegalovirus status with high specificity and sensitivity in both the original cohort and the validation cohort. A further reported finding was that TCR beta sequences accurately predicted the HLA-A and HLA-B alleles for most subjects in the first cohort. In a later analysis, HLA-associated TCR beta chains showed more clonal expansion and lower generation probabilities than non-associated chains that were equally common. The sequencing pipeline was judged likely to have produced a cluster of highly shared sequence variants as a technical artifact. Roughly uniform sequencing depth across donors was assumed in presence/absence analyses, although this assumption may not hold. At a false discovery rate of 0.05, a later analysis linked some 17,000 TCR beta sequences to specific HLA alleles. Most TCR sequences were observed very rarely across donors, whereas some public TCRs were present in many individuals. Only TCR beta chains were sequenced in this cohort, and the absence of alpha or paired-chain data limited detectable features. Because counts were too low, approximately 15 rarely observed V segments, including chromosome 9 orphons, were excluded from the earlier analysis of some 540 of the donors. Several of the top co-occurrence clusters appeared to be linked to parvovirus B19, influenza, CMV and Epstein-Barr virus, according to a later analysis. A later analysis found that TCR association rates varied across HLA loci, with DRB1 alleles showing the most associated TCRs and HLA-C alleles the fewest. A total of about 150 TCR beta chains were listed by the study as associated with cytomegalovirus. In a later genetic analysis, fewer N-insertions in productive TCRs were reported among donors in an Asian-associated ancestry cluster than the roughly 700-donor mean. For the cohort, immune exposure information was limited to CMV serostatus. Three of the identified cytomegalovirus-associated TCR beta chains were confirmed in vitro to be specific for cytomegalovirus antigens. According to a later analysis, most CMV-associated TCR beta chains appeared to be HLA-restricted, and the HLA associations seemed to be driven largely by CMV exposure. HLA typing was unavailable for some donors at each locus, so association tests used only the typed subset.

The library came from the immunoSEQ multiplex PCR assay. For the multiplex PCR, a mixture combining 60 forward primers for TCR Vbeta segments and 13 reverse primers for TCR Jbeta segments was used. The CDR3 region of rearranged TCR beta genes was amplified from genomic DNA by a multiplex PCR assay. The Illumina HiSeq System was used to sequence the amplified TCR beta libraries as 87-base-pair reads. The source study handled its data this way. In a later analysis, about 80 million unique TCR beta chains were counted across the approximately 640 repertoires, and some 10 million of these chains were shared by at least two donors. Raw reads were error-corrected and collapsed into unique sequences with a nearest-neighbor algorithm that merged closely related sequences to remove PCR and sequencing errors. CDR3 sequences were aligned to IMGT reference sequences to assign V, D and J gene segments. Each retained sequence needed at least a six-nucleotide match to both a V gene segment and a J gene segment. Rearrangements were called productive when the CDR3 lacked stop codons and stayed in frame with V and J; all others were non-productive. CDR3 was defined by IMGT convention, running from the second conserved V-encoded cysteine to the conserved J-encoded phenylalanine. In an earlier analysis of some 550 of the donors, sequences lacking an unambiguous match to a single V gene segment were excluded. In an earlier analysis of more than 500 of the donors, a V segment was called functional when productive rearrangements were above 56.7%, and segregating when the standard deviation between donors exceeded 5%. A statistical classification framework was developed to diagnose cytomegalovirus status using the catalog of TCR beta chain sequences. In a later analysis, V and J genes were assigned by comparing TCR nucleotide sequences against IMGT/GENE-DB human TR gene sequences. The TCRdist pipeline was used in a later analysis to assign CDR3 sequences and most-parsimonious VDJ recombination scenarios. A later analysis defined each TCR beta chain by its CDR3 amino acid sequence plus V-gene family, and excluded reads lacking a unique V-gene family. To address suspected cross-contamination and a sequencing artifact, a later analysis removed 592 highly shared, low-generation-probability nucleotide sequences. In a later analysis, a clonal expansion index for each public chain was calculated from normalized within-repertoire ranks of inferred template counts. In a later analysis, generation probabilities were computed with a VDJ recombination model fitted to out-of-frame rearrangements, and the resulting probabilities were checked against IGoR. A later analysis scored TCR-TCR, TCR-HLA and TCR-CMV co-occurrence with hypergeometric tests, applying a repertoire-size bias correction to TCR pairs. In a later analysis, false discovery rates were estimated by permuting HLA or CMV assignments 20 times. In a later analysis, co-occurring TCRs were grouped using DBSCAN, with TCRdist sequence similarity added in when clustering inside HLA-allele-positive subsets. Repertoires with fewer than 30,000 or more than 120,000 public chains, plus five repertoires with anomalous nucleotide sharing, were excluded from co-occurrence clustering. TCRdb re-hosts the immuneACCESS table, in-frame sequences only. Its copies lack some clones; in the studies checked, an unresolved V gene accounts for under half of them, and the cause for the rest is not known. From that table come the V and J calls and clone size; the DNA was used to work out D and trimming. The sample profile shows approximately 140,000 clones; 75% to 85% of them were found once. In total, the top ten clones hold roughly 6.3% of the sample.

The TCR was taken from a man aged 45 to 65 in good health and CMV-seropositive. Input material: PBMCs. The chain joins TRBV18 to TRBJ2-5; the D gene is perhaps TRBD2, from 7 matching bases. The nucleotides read TGTGCCAGCTCTACCTTCCCATGGGGGGGCGCGCAACAAGAGACCCAGTACTTC. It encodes CASSTFPWGGAQQETQYF.